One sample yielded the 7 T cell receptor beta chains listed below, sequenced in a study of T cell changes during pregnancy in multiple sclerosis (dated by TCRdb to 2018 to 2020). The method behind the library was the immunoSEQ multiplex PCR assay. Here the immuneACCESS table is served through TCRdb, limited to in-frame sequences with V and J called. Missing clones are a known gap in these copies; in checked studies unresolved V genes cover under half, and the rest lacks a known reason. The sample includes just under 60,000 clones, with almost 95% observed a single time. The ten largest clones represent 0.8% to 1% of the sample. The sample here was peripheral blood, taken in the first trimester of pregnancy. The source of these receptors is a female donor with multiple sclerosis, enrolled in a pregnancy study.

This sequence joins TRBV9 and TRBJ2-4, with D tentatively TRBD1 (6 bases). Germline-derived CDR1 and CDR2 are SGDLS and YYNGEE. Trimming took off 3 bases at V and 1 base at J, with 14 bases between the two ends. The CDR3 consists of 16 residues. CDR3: CASSAEIRGAKNIQYF. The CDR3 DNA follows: TGTGCCAGCAGCGCCGAGATTAGGGGGGCCAAAAACATTCAGTACTTC.

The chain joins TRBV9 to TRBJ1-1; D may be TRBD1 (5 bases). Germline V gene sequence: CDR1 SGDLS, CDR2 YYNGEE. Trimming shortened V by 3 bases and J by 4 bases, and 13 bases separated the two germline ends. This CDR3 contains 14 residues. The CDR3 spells CASSARGGATEAFF. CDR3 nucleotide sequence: TGTGCCAGCAGCGCACGGGGAGGGGCCACTGAAGCTTTCTTT.

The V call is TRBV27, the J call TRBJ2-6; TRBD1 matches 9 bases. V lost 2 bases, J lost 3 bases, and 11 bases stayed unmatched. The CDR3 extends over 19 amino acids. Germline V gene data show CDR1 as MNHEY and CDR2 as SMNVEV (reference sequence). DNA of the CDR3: TGTGCCAGCAGTTTAGCTAGGGGACAGGGTTTGCATGGGGCCAACGTCCTGACTTTC. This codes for CASSLARGQGLHGANVLTF.

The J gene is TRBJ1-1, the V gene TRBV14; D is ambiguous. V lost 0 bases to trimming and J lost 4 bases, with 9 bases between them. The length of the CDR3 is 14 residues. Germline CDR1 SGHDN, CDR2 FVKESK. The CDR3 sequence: CASSQDMSTTEAFF. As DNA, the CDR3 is TGTGCCAGCAGCCAAGATATGAGTACCACTGAAGCTTTCTTT. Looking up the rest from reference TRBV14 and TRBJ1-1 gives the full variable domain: EAGVTQFPSHSVIEKGQTVTLRCDPISGHDNLYWYRRVMGKEIKFLLHFVKESKQDESGMPNNRFLAERTGGTYSTLKVQPAELEDSGVYFCASSQDMSTTEAFFGQGTRLTVV.

The CDR3 loop is CASSGTGFEAFF. As DNA, the CDR3 is TGTGCCAGCAGCGGTACGGGATTTGAAGCTTTCTTT. J is TRBJ1-1 and V is TRBV2; D not certain. CDR1 and CDR2 from the germline V gene are SNHLY and FYNNEI. Trimming pared 6 bases from V and 7 bases from J, leaving 12 bases between. This CDR3 spans 12 amino acids.

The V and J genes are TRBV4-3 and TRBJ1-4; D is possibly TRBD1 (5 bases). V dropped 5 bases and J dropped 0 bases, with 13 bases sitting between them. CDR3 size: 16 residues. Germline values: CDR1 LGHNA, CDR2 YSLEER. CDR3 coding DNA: TGCGCCAGCAGCGCCCGGGGAGGGGCAACTAATGAAAAACTGTTTTTT. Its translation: CASSARGGATNEKLFF.

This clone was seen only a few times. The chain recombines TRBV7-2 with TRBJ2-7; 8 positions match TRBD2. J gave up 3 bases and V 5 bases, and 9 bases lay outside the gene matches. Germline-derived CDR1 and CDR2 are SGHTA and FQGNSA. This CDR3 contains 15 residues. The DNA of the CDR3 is TGTGCCAGCAGCCCCGGGAGGGGGGAGGTCTACGAGCAGTACTTC. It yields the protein CASSPGRGEVYEQYF.